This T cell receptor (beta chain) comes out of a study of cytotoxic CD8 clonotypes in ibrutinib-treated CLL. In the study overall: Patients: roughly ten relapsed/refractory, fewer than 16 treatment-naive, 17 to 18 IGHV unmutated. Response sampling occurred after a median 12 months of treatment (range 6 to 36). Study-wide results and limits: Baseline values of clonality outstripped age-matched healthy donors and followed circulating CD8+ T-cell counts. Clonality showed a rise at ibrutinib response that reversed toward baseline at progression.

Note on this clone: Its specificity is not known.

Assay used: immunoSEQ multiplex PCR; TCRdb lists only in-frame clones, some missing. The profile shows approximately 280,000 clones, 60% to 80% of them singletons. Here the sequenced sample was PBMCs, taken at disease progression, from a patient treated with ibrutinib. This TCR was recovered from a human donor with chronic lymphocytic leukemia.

As DNA, the CDR3 is TGCGCCAGCAGCCAAGCGAGGACGCCGGTTCAGCCCCAGCATTTT. The encoded protein is CASSQARTPVQPQHF. The rearrangement links TRBV4-1 to TRBJ1-5; D unresolved. The germline V gene has CDR1 MGHRA and CDR2 YSYEKL. This CDR3 is built from 15 residues. Trimming shortened V by 1 base and J by 6 bases, and 13 bases separated the two germline ends.